These 4 T cell receptor beta chains came from one sample sequenced in a study of identifying expanded T cells in peripheral blood. The method was immunoSEQ multiplex PCR; TCRdb's version includes in-frame clones alone and lacks a portion of them. The sample records around 70,000 clones, approximately 87% being singletons. The sequenced sample consisted of blood. The receptors here all came from a person between 18 and 69 years old in good health.

The J gene is TRBJ1-1, the V gene TRBV18; a weak D match, TRBD1 (5 bases). Trimming removed 8 bases at V and 2 bases at J, with 12 bases between. Germline V gene data show CDR1 as KGHSH and CDR2 as LQKENI. The length of the CDR3 is 13 residues. The CDR3 sequence is CASARGGNTEAFF. In nucleotides, the CDR3 is TGTGCCAGCGCACGGGGGGGTAACACTGAAGCTTTCTTT.

The chain joins TRBV5-1 to TRBJ2-1, with 14 bases matching TRBD2. Germline V gene data show CDR1 as SGHRS and CDR2 as YFSETQ. The CDR3 loop spans 15 amino acids. Losses at the gene ends were 6 bases for V and 7 bases for J; bases not matched to a gene: 6. The CDR3 is CASIPGTSGSNEQFF. Here the CDR3 DNA reads TGCGCCAGCATACCCGGGACTAGCGGGAGTAATGAGCAGTTCTTC.

The V gene is TRBV19, the J gene TRBJ2-2; D unclear. The CDR3 loop spans 13 amino acids. The V and J ends lost 3 bases and 5 bases respectively, with 7 bases between them. CDR1 LNHDA and CDR2 SQIVND come from the germline V gene (reference sequence). The CDR3 loop is CASSILQTGELFF. The CDR3 region has the DNA TGTGCCAGTAGTATTCTTCAAACCGGGGAGCTGTTTTTT.

The rearrangement uses TRBV19 and TRBJ2-5; TRBD2 matches at 14 bases. The V segment lost 8 bases and the J segment 4 bases; nucleotides outside the gene matches: 6. CDR1 LNHDA and CDR2 SQIVND come from the germline V gene (reference sequence). The CDR3 extends over 15 amino acids. CDR3 protein: CASRTSGGRGETQYF. CDR3 nucleotides: TGTGCCAGTCGGACTAGCGGGGGGCGAGGAGAGACCCAGTACTTC.